This T cell receptor (beta chain) originates from a study of CD8 T cells in Susac syndrome. Overall study: When blood was drawn, the patients with Susac syndrome were therapy-naive, on corticosteroids, or on intravenous immunoglobulin alone.

TCR beta sequencing covered blood CD8+ and CD4+ T cells. The CD8+ and CD4+ T cells were negatively isolated, with the TEMRA cells enriched by FACS. Trimming cost V 2 bases and J 10 bases, with 9 bases left between them. Germline lookup yields CDR1 SGHTA and CDR2 FQGTGA. The CDR3 spans 12 residues. RNA, at about 0.5 to 1 ug, was reverse transcribed with random hexamers. Amplification of TCR beta CDR3 by immunoSEQ multiplex PCR spanned 54 Vbeta and 13 Jbeta. One entry per CDR3 protein results from TCRdb running MiXCR on the immunoSEQ multiplex PCR reads. The table has about 240,000 distinct CDR3 sequences, 90% to 96% seen once.

The rearrangement joins TRBV7-3 to TRBJ2-1, with D unresolved. The sequence was obtained from a human donor with Susac syndrome. The sequenced sample was CD4+ T cells from PBMCs. The chain's CDR3 is CASSLGRREQFF. In nucleotides, the CDR3 is TGTGCCAGCAGCTTAGGACGCAGGGAGCAGTTCTTC.